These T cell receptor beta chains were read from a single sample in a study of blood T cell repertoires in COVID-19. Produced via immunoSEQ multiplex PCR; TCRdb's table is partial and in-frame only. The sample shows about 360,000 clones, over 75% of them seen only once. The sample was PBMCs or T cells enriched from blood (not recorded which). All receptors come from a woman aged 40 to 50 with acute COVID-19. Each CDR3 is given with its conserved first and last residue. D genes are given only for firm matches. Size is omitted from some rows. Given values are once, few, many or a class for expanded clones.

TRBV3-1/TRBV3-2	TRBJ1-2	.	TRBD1	CASSQQGAYGYTF	TGTGCCAGCAGCCAACAGGGGGCCTATGGCTACACCTTC
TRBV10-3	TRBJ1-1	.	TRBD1	CAISSGGTEAFF	TGTGCCATCAGTTCAGGGGGCACTGAAGCTTTCTTT
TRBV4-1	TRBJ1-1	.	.	CASSQENRNTEAFF	TGCGCCAGCAGCCAAGAAAACAGGAACACTGAAGCTTTCTTT
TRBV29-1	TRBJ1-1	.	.	CSVRRGENTEAFF	TGCAGCGTGCGGCGAGGAGAGAACACTGAAGCTTTCTTT
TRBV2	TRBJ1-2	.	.	CASSVARARGYTF	TGTGCCAGCAGTGTCGCGAGGGCTAGGGGCTACACCTTC
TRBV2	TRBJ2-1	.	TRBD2	CASSEGLASNEQFF	TGTGCCAGCAGTGAAGGACTAGCTAGCAATGAGCAGTTCTTC
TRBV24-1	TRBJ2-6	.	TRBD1	CATSDSTGSFFGANVLTF	TGTGCCACCAGTGACTCGACAGGGAGCTTTTTTGGGGCCAACGTCCTGACTTTC
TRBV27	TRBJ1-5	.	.	CASSQGSHSNQPQHF	TGTGCCAGCAGTCAGGGCTCACACAGCAATCAGCCCCAGCATTTT
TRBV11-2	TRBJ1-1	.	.	CASTSGFKWTEAFF	TGTGCCAGTACGAGTGGTTTTAAGTGGACTGAAGCTTTCTTT
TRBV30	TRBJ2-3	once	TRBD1	CAWSGGTGKEYF	TGTGCCTGGAGTGGAGGGACAGGGAAGGAGTATTTT
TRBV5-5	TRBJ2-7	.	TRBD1	CASSLGDRAYEQYF	TGTGCCAGCAGCTTGGGGGACAGAGCCTACGAGCAGTACTTC
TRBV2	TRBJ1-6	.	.	CASTGQSSYNSPLHF	TGTGCCAGCACCGGACAGAGCTCCTATAATTCACCCCTCCACTTT
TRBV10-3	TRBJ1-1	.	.	CAISVSVNTEAFF	TGTGCCATCAGTGTATCAGTGAACACTGAAGCTTTCTTT
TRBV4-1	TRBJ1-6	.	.	CASSQVTGSNSPLHF	TGCGCCAGCAGCCAAGTAACAGGGAGTAATTCACCCCTCCACTTT
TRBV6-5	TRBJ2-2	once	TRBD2	CASSPLRGGTGELFF	TGTGCCAGCAGCCCCCTGCGGGGGGGCACCGGGGAGCTGTTTTTT
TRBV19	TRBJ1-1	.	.	CASMGDFVGRAFF	TGTGCCAGTATGGGGGACTTTGTGGGCAGAGCTTTCTTT